The 10 T cell receptor beta chains given below trace back to one sample, sequenced in a study of response to subunit inactivated influenza vaccine. MiXCR was run by TCRdb on the RT-PCR reads, yielding one entry per CDR3 protein. Of 550,000 to 800,000 distinct CDR3 sequences listed, approximately 14% are singletons. Sequences were derived from PBMCs from blood, sampled roughly 12 days after vaccination. These TCRs come from a man aged 50-59 years who received an inactivated influenza vaccine.

This clonotype came up a few times. The chain has TRBV5-1 and TRBJ1-6; 7 bases are a match to TRBD1. Looked up from germline, CDR1 is SGHRS and CDR2 is YFSETQ. Unmatched junction bases numbered 11, after V lost 5 bases and J lost 9 bases. The CDR3 consists of 15 residues. CDR3 loop: CASSKDRTAVSPLHF. The CDR3, as DNA: TGCGCCAGCAGTAAGGACAGGACTGCAGTTTCACCCCTCCACTTT.

The J gene is TRBJ2-1, the V gene TRBV20-1; 11 positions agree with TRBD2. The germline V gene has CDR1 DFQATT and CDR2 SNEGSKA (reference sequence). V gave up 1 base and J gave up 7 bases; unmatched junction bases: 6. The CDR3 sequence is 15 residues long. DNA of the CDR3: TGCAGTGCTAGAGGCGGGACTAGCGGAGGGAATGAGCAGTTCTTC. Translating gives CSARGGTSGGNEQFF.

This clonotype has at least ten counts. V is TRBV10-2 and J is TRBJ2-7; 10 nucleotides line up with TRBD1. V lost 4 bases, J lost 4 bases, and 4 bases stayed unmatched. Looked up from germline, CDR1 is WSHSY and CDR2 is SAAADI. The CDR3 is 14 amino acids. The CDR3 here is CASSGGTGVYEQYF. The CDR3 nucleotides are TGCGCCAGCAGTGGTGGGACAGGGGTTTACGAGCAGTACTTC.

V gene TRBV12-3 or TRBV12-4 combines with J gene TRBJ1-2, with a tentative D call TRBD1 (5 bases). The CDR3 totals 11 residues. Trimming pared 11 bases from V and 7 bases from J, leaving 14 bases between. As DNA, the CDR3 is TGTGCCTCCGCATGGGGGACTGGCTACACCTTC. Encoded protein: CASAWGTGYTF.

V is TRBV20-1 and J is TRBJ2-7, with D uncertain. CDR1 and CDR2 (germline): DFQATT, SNEGSKA (reference sequence). Trimming took 3 bases from V and 1 from J, leaving 13 bases between them. This CDR3 contains 14 residues. For the CDR3, the DNA is TGCAGTGCTAGTGCCAGGCCCCGGTCCTACGAGCAGTACTTC. Translation gives CSASARPRSYEQYF.

The genes are TRBV18 and TRBJ2-5; possibly TRBD1 for D (6 bases). Germline V gene lookup returns CDR1 KGHSH and CDR2 LQKENI. V lost 3 bases and J 1 base, leaving 12 bases between the germline ends. This CDR3 is 15 amino acids long. CDR3 protein: CASSPNGTPQETQYF. The CDR3 region has the DNA TGTGCCAGCTCACCTAACGGGACACCCCAAGAGACCCAGTACTTC.

This chain uses TRBV11-3 with TRBJ2-7; no definite D call. The V gene lost 0 bases and the J gene lost 5 bases, with 8 bases spanning the gap. CDR3 length equals 13 residues. Germline CDR1 is SGHNT and CDR2 is YENEEA. This CDR3 reads CASSLDNSNEQYF. The CDR3 nucleotides are TGTGCCAGCAGCTTAGATAATTCGAACGAGCAGTACTTC.

This clonotype showed up many times. The chain combines TRBV12-3 or TRBV12-4 with TRBJ2-3; 8 positions agree with TRBD2. V lost 7 bases, J lost 4 bases, and 7 bases stayed unmatched. The CDR3 consists of 14 residues. The CDR3: CASNLRGGPDTQYF. The CDR3 nucleotides are TGTGCCAGCAACCTACGGGGGGGCCCAGATACGCAGTATTTT.

This clonotype occurred a few times. V gene TRBV2 combines with J gene TRBJ2-3; 7 positions match TRBD2. V lost 2 bases to trimming and J lost 4 bases; unmatched junction nucleotides: 6. The CDR3 is made up of 15 amino acids. Looked up from germline, CDR1 is SNHLY and CDR2 is FYNNEI. The CDR3 spells CASSELWEGSDTQYF. CDR3 in DNA: TGTGCCAGCAGTGAACTGTGGGAGGGATCAGATACGCAGTATTTT.

This clonotype came up a few times. The CDR3 loop reads CSGEGTFNTEAFF. CDR3 DNA sequence: TGCAGTGGTGAAGGGACATTCAACACTGAAGCTTTCTTT. This chain joins TRBV20-1 and TRBJ1-1; possible D gene TRBD1, 6 bases. Germline V gene sequence: CDR1 DFQATT, CDR2 SNEGSKA (reference sequence). Trimming shortened V by 7 bases and J by 2 bases, and 14 bases separated the two germline ends. The CDR3 sequence is 13 residues long.